This T cell receptor beta chain appears in the sequencing data of a study of blood T cell repertoires in COVID-19. Cohort assignment relied on participant-reported clinical history. What the recovered Cohort 3 donors had was two negative PCRs, clearance, or symptom resolution. The repertoire was sequenced with immunoSEQ multiplex PCR; TCRdb's copy has only in-frame clones and lacks some. This table has some 170,000 clones, 80% appearing once. The CDR3 totals 17 residues. Unmatched junction bases numbered 11, after V lost 0 bases and J lost 6 bases. Germline CDR1 SGHKS, CDR2 YYEKEE (reference sequence).

The specimen was PBMCs or T cells enriched from blood (not recorded which). This TCR was recovered from a man aged 35-49 years who had recovered from COVID-19. This rearrangement joins TRBV5-5 to TRBJ1-5, with 8 positions matching TRBD1. The CDR3: CASSLAGPGQGFQPQHF. The CDR3 DNA reads TGTGCCAGCAGCTTGGCCGGACCAGGACAGGGTTTTCAGCCCCAGCATTTT.